This is a list of T cell receptor beta chains from one sample in a study of blood T cells in healthy people across ages. From the 5' RACE reads, TCRdb called clonotypes with MiXCR, one entry per CDR3 protein. The sample records fewer than 650,000 distinct CDR3 sequences, about 26% being singletons. These data were likewise used in another study, on T cells of mothers and their children.

Sequencing was done on a sample of blood. Every receptor here comes from a boy between 2 and 10 years old in good health. The conserved cysteine and the conserved F or W are not part of the CDR3 here. Each record gives: D gene, V gene, CDR3 protein. The D gene is left open where the match is weak.

TRBD1,TRBV12-3/TRBV12-4,ASSLVARTGHSNQPQH
TRBD1,TRBV12-3/TRBV12-4,ASNRLLGTGDEQF
TRBD2,TRBV20-1,SARTGRGDTQY
TRBD1,TRBV12-3/TRBV12-4,ASSAQGAEAF
NA,TRBV21-1,ASSEEAGNEQF
NA,TRBV21-1,ASSKERQGLGYGYT
TRBD2,TRBV7-6,ASSLGLVNNEQF
NA,TRBV6-5,ASQPGASGNTIY
NA,TRBV30,AWSVRGLSKTGELF
NA,TRBV7-9,ASSPQGRGGMNTEAF
NA,TRBV6-5,ASSLTRGREKLF
TRBD2,TRBV12-3/TRBV12-4,ASSFSWLAGNEQF
TRBD1,TRBV7-3,ASSLTGNRGSIEQY
NA,TRBV9,ASSALDTQY
NA,TRBV12-3/TRBV12-4,ASSARGVRNTEAF
NA,TRBV20-1,SASAGDITYEQY
TRBD2,TRBV27,ASSLSSGSAYEQY
NA,TRBV12-3/TRBV12-4,ASRRRMNTEAF
NA,TRBV11-2,ASSSAGRGPLPYEQY
TRBD2,TRBV5-4,ASSPTSGSMSGANVLT
TRBD1,TRBV5-1,ASSNDRGLSYEQY
NA,TRBV6-5,ASRTESTYEQY
TRBD2,TRBV6-1,ASSPGDYLGFTNTGELF
NA,TRBV5-1,ASRFTDTQY
NA,TRBV2,ASSEGGHYNEQF
NA,TRBV11-1,ASSLSLNTGELF
NA,TRBV3-1,ASSLSATEQY
TRBD1,TRBV28,ASSLWGTGEMYSYNEQF
TRBD1,TRBV3-1,ASSQDYGTGDYSNQPQH
NA,TRBV3-1,ASRPPGTEAF
TRBD2,TRBV27,ASSLGSGSGETQY
NA,TRBV30,AWSGERSNTQY
NA,TRBV6-1,ASKGGQDNQPQH
TRBD1,TRBV5-1,ASSDRGQGATKLF
NA,TRBV25-1,ASSEYREGERNEQF
NA,TRBV2,ASSQTRANEQF
NA,TRBV20-1,SAWVNTEAF
NA,TRBV7-9,ASSFKRELFDSPLH
NA,TRBV4-3,ASSQVSGGTVTDTQY
NA,TRBV7-8,ASSLGAGNRDTQY
TRBD1,TRBV9,ASSVWDSSYEQY
TRBD1,TRBV5-1,ASSFRVRDRGLYEQY
NA,TRBV10-2,ASRDGPEKLF
NA,TRBV3-1,ASSYEGSDSGNTIY
NA,TRBV6-5,ASGTSSYNEQF
TRBD2,TRBV7-2,ASSSASSGKPYEQY
NA,TRBV7-2,ASSPNPGGRDTQY
NA,TRBV30,AWSAKDSEETQY
NA,TRBV5-1,ASSLIGPQETQY
TRBD1,TRBV9,ASSAGTASNQPQH
NA,TRBV3-1,ASSFPRGETQY